This T cell receptor (beta chain) was retrieved from a study of identical twins. Of note for this clonotype: Its cognate antigen is unknown.

Overall study findings and caveats: Fewer insertions were carried by abundant cord blood beta clonotypes, but none was seen in memory repertoires. Potential partial confounding of zero-insertion analyses by invariant MAIT and iNKT cells was noted.

The CDR3 extends over 14 amino acids. The germline CDR1 and CDR2 sequences are SEHNR and FQNEAQ (reference sequence). The V and J ends lost 4 bases and 1 base respectively, with 10 bases between them. TCRdb ran MiXCR on the 5' RACE reads and lists one entry per CDR3 protein. The sample contains approximately 490,000 distinct CDR3 sequences, 20% to 25% of which appear only once. The same data also went into a second study, on yellow fever vaccine responses in identical twins. According to that study: After vaccination, twins' T cell response reportedly seemed partly convergent, partly personalized.

This TCR came from a young woman in good health. The chain has TRBV7-9 and TRBJ1-1; D possibly corresponds to TRBD1 (5 bases). Sequencing was carried out using CD4+ T cells sorted from blood. CDR3 coding DNA: TGTGCCAGCAGCTCCGACAGAAAGAACACTGAAGCTTTCTTT. Amino acid sequence: CASSSDRKNTEAFF.